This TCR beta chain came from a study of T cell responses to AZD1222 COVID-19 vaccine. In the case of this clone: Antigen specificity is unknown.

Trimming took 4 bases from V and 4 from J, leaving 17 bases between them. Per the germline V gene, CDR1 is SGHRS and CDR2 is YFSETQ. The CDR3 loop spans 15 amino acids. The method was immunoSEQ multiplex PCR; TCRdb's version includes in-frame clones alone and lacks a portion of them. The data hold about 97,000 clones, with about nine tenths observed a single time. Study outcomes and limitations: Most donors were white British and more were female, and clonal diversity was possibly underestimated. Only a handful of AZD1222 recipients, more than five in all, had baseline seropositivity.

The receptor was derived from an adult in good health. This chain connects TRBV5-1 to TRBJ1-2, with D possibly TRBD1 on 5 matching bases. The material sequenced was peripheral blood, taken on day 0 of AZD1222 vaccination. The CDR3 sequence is CASSIQQGSGYGYTF. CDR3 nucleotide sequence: TGCGCCAGCAGCATTCAGCAGGGCTCCGGCTATGGCTACACCTTC.